Given below is one T cell receptor beta chain in context. The CDR3 end is not reached by the read, which stops 3 residues before it; the germline J gene fills it in. Sequenced by immunoSEQ multiplex PCR; TCRdb stores in-frame clones only, minus some. Its table records about 46,000 clones. The sample is drawn from a study of T cells in women clearing cervical HPV infection. This CDR3 spans 12 amino acids. With 6 bases removed from V and 8 bases from J, the gap between germline ends came to 11 bases. From germline, CDR1 is LNHDA and CDR2 SQIVND (reference sequence). The sequenced sample consisted of blood buffy coat. The chain recombines TRBV19 with TRBJ2-1, with no clear D. This TCR was sampled from a woman aged 18 to 75 with a cervical HPV16 infection that either progressed to CIN3+ or cleared (not recorded which). The sequenced CDR3 bases are TGTGCCAGTAGAGCGAACCAACATGAG. It yields the protein CASRANQHE. The whole CDR3 protein reads CASRANQHEQFF.